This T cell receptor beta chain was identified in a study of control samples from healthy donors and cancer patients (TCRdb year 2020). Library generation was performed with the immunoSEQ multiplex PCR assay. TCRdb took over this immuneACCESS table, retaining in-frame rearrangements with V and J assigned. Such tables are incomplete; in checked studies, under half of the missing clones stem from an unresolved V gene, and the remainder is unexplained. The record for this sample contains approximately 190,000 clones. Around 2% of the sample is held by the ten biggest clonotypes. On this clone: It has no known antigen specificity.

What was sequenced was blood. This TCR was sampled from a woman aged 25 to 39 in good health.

The sequenced DNA: TGTGCCAGCAGCTTAGGTTGGCCGGGACAGGAAGCTTTCTTT. This translates into CASSLGWPGQEAFF. In this chain, TRBV7-9 is recombined with TRBJ1-1, with 7 middle bases fitting TRBD1. Unmatched junction bases come to 7, with V trimmed by 1 base and J by 8 bases. CDR1 and CDR2, looked up from the germline V gene (reference sequence), are SEHNR and FQNEAQ. Taken from cysteine to phenylalanine, the CDR3 has 14 residues. The entry retains the CDR3 DNA only, 42 bases that are in frame from base 1.